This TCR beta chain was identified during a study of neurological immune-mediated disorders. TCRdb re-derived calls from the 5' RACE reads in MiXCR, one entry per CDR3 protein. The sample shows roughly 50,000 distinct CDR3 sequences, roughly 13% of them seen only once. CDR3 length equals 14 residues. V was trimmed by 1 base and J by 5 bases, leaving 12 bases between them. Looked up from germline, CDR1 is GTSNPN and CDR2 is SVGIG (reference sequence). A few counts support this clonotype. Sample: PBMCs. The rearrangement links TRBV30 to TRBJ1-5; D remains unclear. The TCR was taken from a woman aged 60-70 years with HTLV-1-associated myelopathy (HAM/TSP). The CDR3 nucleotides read TGTGCCTGGAGTGGGAACTTCGGGGATCAGCCCCAGCATTTT. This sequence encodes CAWSGNFGDQPQHF.